This TCR beta chain originates from a study of blood T cells in healthy people across ages (dated by TCRdb to between 2014 and 2016). The study in broad terms: In model experiments, roughly one uniquely barcoded TCR beta cDNA molecule per two T cells was captured by template switching. For two donors (one aged 18 to 29 and one aged 80 or older), the study analyzed two additional independent replicas of 1 million unique cDNA reads from the same blood draw. Four age groups were formed from the donors: young (average approximately 17 years), middle-aged (around 41), aged (62) and long-lived (less than 85). Age-related changes in TCR beta repertoire diversity were measured in the study by deep sequencing normalized with unique cDNA molecular identifiers.

Systemically healthy Caucasian individuals from Russia, some 40 in total and aged roughly 6 to 100 years, were included as donors. Approximately 10 milliliters of peripheral blood were collected from each donor into EDTA-treated Vacutainer tubes. Ficoll-Paque density-gradient centrifugation was used to isolate PBMCs, with at least 6.5 million per sample. Total RNA, at least 6 micrograms per sample, was extracted from PBMCs with Trizol reagent. For every donor, an aliquot of PBMCs went through flow cytometry to measure the percentages of naive CD45RAhigh/CD27high T cells. The library relied on 5' RACE. These reads were obtained on an Illumina HiSeq 2500. A second PCR of about 6 to 11 cycles was run with a J-beta primer mix and a sample-barcoded 5' primer. Each TCR beta cDNA molecule received a unique molecular identifier from a template-switch 5' adaptor carrying 12 random nucleotides. Each sample yielded at least 2.5 million CDR3-containing paired-end reads. First-strand cDNA synthesis was performed from all RNA using the Mint cDNA synthesis kit, with priming by a TRBC-specific oligonucleotide. All cDNA was treated with uracil-DNA glycosylase and then went through a first 18-cycle PCR with the universal primers M1SS and BC2_uni_R. Turning to the authors' computational methods: For normalization, 1 million high-quality reads were randomly selected from each sample, with every read carrying a distinct molecular identifier. Instead of being binned into consensus sequences, reads that shared molecular identifiers were thrown out. MiTCR, run with a Q25 quality threshold and the strictest error-elimination algorithm, handled CDR3 identification, clonotype clustering and error correction. A nonparametric unseen species model with Euler transformation was used to estimate a lower bound on total TCR beta diversity. TCRdb reanalyzed the raw reads on its own, using fastp at Q25 for trimming and MiXCR for clone calling, and kept in-frame beta chains. For every CDR3 protein sequence, its rows merge into one entry that carries the most common genes and DNA. TCRdb's processing, not the authors' own work, is the source of the V and J calls. Counted in this sample were about 780,000 distinct CDR3 sequences; 20% to 30% of them appeared once. In total, the top ten clones hold roughly 3.1% of the sample.

For this clonotype: Its target antigen remains unknown. The sample holds no much larger clone one base away, and base qualities are not on file.

Paper-wide results and their limitations: Because profiling used bulk unsorted PBMCs, naive and antigen-experienced compartments could not be compared conclusively. Donor CMV infection status was unknown, potentially confounding age-related changes in expanded clonotypes. The long-lived group showed more naive CD4+ T cells, fewer expanded clones and increased TCR diversity than the aged group, suggesting age selection. Observed TCR beta diversity per million T cells fell roughly linearly with age, and a significant reduction was already apparent by age about 36. A strong correlation was found between observed TCR beta diversity and the percentage of naive T cells measured by flow cytometry. Estimates of total diversity from one million sequenced T cells were regarded as lower bounds and underestimates.

V drops 2 bases and J drops 5 bases, leaving 16 bases in between. Per the germline V gene, SGHTA is the CDR1 and FQGNSA is the CDR2. From the cysteine through the phenylalanine, the CDR3 covers 16 amino acids. Only the CDR3 DNA stays, 48 bases, in frame from base 1. These data were also reused for a study on T cells of mothers and their children. As the second publication notes: Nine systemically healthy Caucasian individuals, comprising three mothers and their six children, were included as donors. cDNA synthesis used all of the extracted RNA, with roughly 1.6 ug of RNA in each 15 ul reaction. In the second PCR, the M1S primer added sample barcodes and 2-4 random nucleotides. Each mother yielded over 8.5 million TCR beta CDR3 reads and each child 2.5 million to 3.5 million reads. Thymic selection similarly shapes TCR recombination output in related and unrelated pairs, with minor effect from inherited differences. Normalized repertoire overlap was always slightly but never significantly higher in related than unrelated mother-child pairs. No persistent microchimeric T cell clones were found, with a detection sensitivity of approximately 94 clones per million clonotypes. To look for features that set related mother-child pairs apart from unrelated individuals, the researchers ran deep NGS to compare the TCR beta repertoires of mothers and children. The mean age was roughly 44 +/- 4 years for the mothers and 11 +/- 4 years for the children. After adapters were ligated using NEBNext reagents, the libraries underwent 100+100 nt paired-end sequencing on an Illumina HiSeq 2000. To prevent cross-contamination, the mother and child libraries were prepared one month apart and sequenced in separate runs. Each donor had between roughly 450,000 and 2,300,000 distinct TCR beta clonotypes identified. Naive TCR beta clonotypes were estimated from low-frequency clonotypes matched to each donor's FACS-determined naive share, without sorting.

The sample was blood. The chain couples TRBV7-2 to TRBJ2-1; TRBD1 could be the D gene, as 5 bases match. This TCR was recovered from a boy aged 5-17 years in good health. In nucleotide form, the sequence is TGTGCCAGCAGCTTAAGGGGCGGAGTAGCTAACAATGAGCAGTTCTTC. This codes for CASSLRGGVANNEQFF.